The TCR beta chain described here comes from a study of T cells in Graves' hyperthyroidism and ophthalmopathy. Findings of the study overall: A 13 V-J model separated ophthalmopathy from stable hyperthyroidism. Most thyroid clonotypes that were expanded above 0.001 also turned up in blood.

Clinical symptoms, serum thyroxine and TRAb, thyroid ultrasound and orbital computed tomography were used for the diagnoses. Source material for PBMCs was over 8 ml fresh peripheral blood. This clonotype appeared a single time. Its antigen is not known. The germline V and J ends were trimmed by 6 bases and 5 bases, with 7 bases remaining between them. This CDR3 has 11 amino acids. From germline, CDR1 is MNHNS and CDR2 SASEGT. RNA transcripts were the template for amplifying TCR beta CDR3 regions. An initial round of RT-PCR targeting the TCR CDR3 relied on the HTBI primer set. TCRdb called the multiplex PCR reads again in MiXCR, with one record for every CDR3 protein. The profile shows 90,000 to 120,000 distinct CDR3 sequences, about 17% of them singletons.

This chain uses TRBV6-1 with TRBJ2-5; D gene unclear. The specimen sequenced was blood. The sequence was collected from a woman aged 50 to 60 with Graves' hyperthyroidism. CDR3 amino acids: CASRAMETQYF. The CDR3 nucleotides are TGTGCCAGCAGGGCAATGGAGACCCAGTACTTC.